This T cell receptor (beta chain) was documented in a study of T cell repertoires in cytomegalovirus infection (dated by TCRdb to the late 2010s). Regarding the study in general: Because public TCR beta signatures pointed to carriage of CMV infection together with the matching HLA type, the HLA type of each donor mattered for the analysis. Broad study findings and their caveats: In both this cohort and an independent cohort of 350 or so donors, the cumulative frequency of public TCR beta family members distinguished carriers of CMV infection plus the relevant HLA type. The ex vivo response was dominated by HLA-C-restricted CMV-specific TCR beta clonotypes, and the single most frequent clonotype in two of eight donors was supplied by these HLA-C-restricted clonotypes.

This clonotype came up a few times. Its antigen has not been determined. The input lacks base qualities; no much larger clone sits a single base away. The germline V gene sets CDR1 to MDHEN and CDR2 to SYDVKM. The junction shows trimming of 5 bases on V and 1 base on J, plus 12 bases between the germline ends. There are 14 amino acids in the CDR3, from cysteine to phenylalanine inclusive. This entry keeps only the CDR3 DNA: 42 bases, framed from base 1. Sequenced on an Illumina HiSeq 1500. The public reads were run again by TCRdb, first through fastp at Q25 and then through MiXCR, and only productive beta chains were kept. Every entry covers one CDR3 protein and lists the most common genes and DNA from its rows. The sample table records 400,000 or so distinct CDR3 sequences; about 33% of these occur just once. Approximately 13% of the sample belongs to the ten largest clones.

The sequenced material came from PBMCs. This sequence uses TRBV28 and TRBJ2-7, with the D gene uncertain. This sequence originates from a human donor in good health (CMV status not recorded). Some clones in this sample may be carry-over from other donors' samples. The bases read TGTGCCAGCAGTCTCAATTTGGGGTCCTACGAGCAGTACTTC. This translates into CASSLNLGSYEQYF.